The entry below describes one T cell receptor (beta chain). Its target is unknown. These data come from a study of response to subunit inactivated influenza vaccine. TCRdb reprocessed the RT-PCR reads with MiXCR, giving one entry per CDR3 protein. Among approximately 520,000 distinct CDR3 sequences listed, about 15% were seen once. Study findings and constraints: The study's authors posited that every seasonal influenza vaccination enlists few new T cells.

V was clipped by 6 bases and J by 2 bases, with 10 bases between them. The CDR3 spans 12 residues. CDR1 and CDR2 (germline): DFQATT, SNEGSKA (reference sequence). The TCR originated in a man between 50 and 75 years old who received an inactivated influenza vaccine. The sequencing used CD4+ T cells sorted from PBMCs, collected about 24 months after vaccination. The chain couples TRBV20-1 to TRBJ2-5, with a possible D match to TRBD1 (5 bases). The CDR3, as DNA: TGCAGTGCCAGCAGGGCTCAAGAGACCCAGTACTTC. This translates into CSASRAQETQYF.